Following are 16 T cell receptor beta chains from one sample sequenced in a study of follicular helper T cells after annual influenza vaccination. Time point: 2013-2014 season, 7 days after vaccination. Clones were sequenced by immunoSEQ multiplex PCR, and TCRdb holds only the in-frame ones, with some missing. Of about 9,900 clones listed, 80% to 85% are singletons. The sample consisted of CXCR5- memory CD4+ T cells sorted from blood, taken 7 days after influenza vaccination. The receptors were sampled from an adult who received the influenza vaccine.

This clone turned up a few times. V and J are TRBV7-6 and TRBJ1-5, with D possibly matching TRBD1 (5 bases). V gave up 2 bases and J gave up 6 bases, with 8 bases separating them. CDR1 and CDR2 from the germline V gene are SGHVS and FNYEAQ. This CDR3 spans 13 amino acids. CDR3 sequence reads: CASSLWGSQPQHF. The CDR3 bases are TGTGCCAGCAGCTTATGGGGGAGTCAGCCCCAGCATTTT. The full variable domain, completed using reference TRBV7-6 and TRBJ1-5, is GAGVSQSPRYKVTKRGQDVALRCDPISGHVSLYWYRQALGQGPEFLTYFNYEAQQDKSGLPNDRFSAERPEGSISTLTIQRTEQRDSAMYRCASSLWGSQPQHFGDGTRLSIL.

A single count supports this clone. This chain connects TRBV5-5 to TRBJ1-4; no clear D. Germline values: CDR1 SGHKS, CDR2 YYEKEE (reference sequence). This CDR3 is built from 15 residues. V was shortened by 5 bases and J by 8 bases, with 19 bases between the two germline ends. The CDR3 here is CASSFSGPSQEKLFF. The CDR3 nucleotides are TGTGCCAGCAGTTTCTCCGGGCCTAGTCAGGAAAAACTGTTTTTT.

The DNA for the CDR3 is TGCGCCAGCAGCCAAGATATCGGCGGGAGATCTGGCAATGAGCAGTTCTTC. Encoded protein: CASSQDIGGRSGNEQFF. V gene TRBV4-3 combines with J gene TRBJ2-1; 7 bases agree with TRBD2. Germline CDR1 LGHNA, CDR2 YSLEER. CDR3 length: 17 residues. V lost 0 bases and J lost 6; bases outside the gene matches: 11.

This clone was detected only once. The gene calls are TRBV15 and TRBJ1-5; the D gene is possibly TRBD1 (6 bases). Germline CDR1 is LNHNV and CDR2 is YYDKDF (reference sequence). The CDR3 contains 16 residues. The germline V and J ends were trimmed by 0 bases and 6 bases, with 15 bases remaining between them. Here the CDR3 reads CATSREGGRLFQPQHF. The CDR3 DNA reads TGTGCCACCAGCAGAGAGGGGGGGCGATTATTTCAGCCCCAGCATTTT.

The chain uses TRBV9 and TRBJ2-5; no reliable D call. Germline V gene data show CDR1 as SGDLS and CDR2 as YYNGEE. The V end was cut by 1 base, the J end by 5 bases, with 18 bases between. There are 16 residues in the CDR3. CDR3 sequence: CASSVSGGIPMETQYF. CDR3 bases: TGTGCCAGCAGCGTATCGGGCGGAATCCCCATGGAGACCCAGTACTTC.

The V gene is TRBV7-9, the J gene TRBJ2-7; TRBD2 matches at 8 bases. V shed 8 bases, J shed 5 bases, and the junction held 11 bases outside the gene matches. This CDR3 is 14 amino acids long. The germline gives CDR1 SEHNR, CDR2 FQNEAQ (reference sequence). The CDR3 DNA follows: TGTGCCAGCCTCCCCGAGGGTAGCGGGAACGAGCAGTACTTC. It translates to CASLPEGSGNEQYF.

The CDR3 loop reads CASSPRRGTEAFF. The CDR3 coding sequence is TGTGCCAGCAGCCCGCGGCGAGGCACTGAAGCTTTCTTT. The rearrangement links TRBV7-2 to TRBJ1-1; D is ambiguous. V was trimmed by 5 bases and J by 4 bases, leaving 11 bases between them. The CDR3 is made up of 13 amino acids. The germline V gene has CDR1 SGHTA and CDR2 FQGNSA.

The J gene is TRBJ1-5, the V gene TRBV4-2, with D possibly matching TRBD1 (6 bases). CDR1 LGHNA and CDR2 YNFKEQ come from the germline V gene. This CDR3 is built from 14 residues. Trimming took 5 bases from V and 4 from J, leaving 12 bases between them. The CDR3 loop is CASSYQGRNQPQHF. The DNA for the CDR3 is TGTGCCAGCAGCTACCAGGGGAGGAATCAGCCCCAGCATTTT.

CDR3 nucleotide sequence: TGTGCCAGCAGCTTGGCCGGGGGTCAGACCGGGGAGCTGTTTTTT. It encodes CASSLAGGQTGELFF. The J gene is TRBJ2-2, the V gene TRBV5-6; D might be TRBD2 (6 bases). V was cut by 0 bases and J by 5 bases, with 11 bases left in between. The CDR3 spans 15 residues. The germline V gene encodes CDR1 SGHDT and CDR2 YYEEEE.

The chain combines TRBV12-1 with TRBJ2-6; the table's TRBD1 call for D was not verified on the DNA. TRBV12-1 is labeled a pseudogene. The CDR3 is 19 amino acids. CDR3 sequence reads: CASSSAAVIGQSRANVLTF. CDR3 in DNA: TGTGCCAGCAGCAGTGCAGCTGTTATAGGACAAAGTCGGGCCAACGTCCTGACTTTC.

The chain joins TRBV10-3 to TRBJ2-2, with 9 bases that match TRBD2. This CDR3 is built from 15 residues. Per germline, CDR1 ENHRY and CDR2 SYGVKD. J was trimmed by 4 bases and V by 2 bases; bases with no gene match: 2. The CDR3 nucleotides read TGTGCCATCAGTGAGGGACTAGCGTCCACCGGGGAGCTGTTTTTT. As protein: CAISEGLASTGELFF.

The V gene is TRBV18, the J gene TRBJ1-4, with 11 positions matching TRBD1. The junction had 4 bases not matched to a gene; V was cut back by 5 bases and J by 5 bases. Germline V gene lookup returns CDR1 KGHSH and CDR2 LQKENI. CDR3 size: 15 residues. The CDR3 loop reads CASSSGQGANEKLFF. In DNA, the CDR3 is TGTGCCAGCTCATCAGGACAGGGGGCGAATGAAAAACTGTTTTTT.

The chain couples TRBV18 to TRBJ2-1; 10 bases are shared with TRBD1. Germline-derived CDR1 and CDR2 are KGHSH and LQKENI. The length of the CDR3 is 16 residues. The V segment lost 3 bases and the J segment 7 bases; nucleotides outside the gene matches: 9. This chain's CDR3 is CASSPVGQGLGNEQFF. CDR3 DNA sequence: TGTGCCAGCTCACCTGTGGGACAGGGGTTGGGGAATGAGCAGTTCTTC.

This clone was picked up one time. CDR3 protein: CSAAWETQYF. Here the CDR3 DNA reads TGCAGTGCTGCCTGGGAGACCCAGTACTTC. This chain uses TRBV20-1 with TRBJ2-5; D is ambiguous. The germline V gene has CDR1 DFQATT and CDR2 SNEGSKA (reference sequence). This CDR3 contains 10 residues. Trimming pared 5 bases from V and 5 bases from J, leaving 6 bases between.

The chain recombines TRBV11-3 with TRBJ2-3; D might be TRBD2 (7 bases). The CDR3 loop spans 16 amino acids. CDR1 and CDR2 (germline): SGHNT, YENEEA. Deletions cut 0 bases from V and 0 bases from J, with 10 bases between. The CDR3 DNA follows: TGTGCCAGCAGCTTAGACGGGGGGCCAAGCACAGATACGCAGTATTTT. This codes for CASSLDGGPSTDTQYF.

The V call is TRBV7-8, the J call TRBJ2-7; D perhaps matches TRBD2 (6 bases). Germline V lookup: CDR1 SGHVS, CDR2 FQNEAQ. CDR3 length: 16 residues. V was cut by 0 bases and J by 6 bases, with 18 bases left in between. The CDR3 spells CASSLARGPEGLEQYF. CDR3 in DNA: TGTGCCAGCAGCTTAGCGCGGGGACCCGAGGGTCTCGAGCAGTACTTC.